This TCR beta chain was retrieved from a study of siplizumab effects on memory and regulatory T cells. Study-level findings and limits: Alloreactive CD4+ clones that could be mapped were on average about 70% Treg-derived with siplizumab, against roughly 27% in controls. It seemed that naive T cells were more diverse than memory cells and were major contributors to the alloresponse. Proliferating siplizumab-culture Tregs lacked confirmation of suppressive function. Naive-or-memory phenotypes were unassignable for roughly 75-97% of proliferating CD4+ or CD8+ clones.

TCRdb keeps only in-frame clones here, not all; method: immunoSEQ multiplex PCR. The sample has 90,000 to 95,000 clones, approximately 93% seen once. V trimming: 4 bases; J trimming: 13 bases; junction bases outside the gene matches: 19. This CDR3 is 16 amino acids long. CDR1 is SGDLS and CDR2 is YYNGEE in the germline V gene. Comment on this clone: What it binds is unknown.

This chain uses TRBV9 with TRBJ2-1, with 8 bases matching TRBD2. The sample was CD8+ T cells sorted from blood. This receptor was taken from a human donor in good health. DNA of the CDR3: TGTGCCAGCAGCCCAACCTCAGGACTAGCCAGCAGGAGACAGTTCTTC. Protein product: CASSPTSGLASRRQFF.